Following are 7 T cell receptor beta chains from one sample sequenced in a study of shared clonotypes between healthy human individuals. The data were produced by immunoSEQ multiplex PCR, yet TCRdb's version contains in-frame clones alone and is incomplete. The repertoire holds roughly 2.2 million clones, with 93% as singletons. Sequenced material: naive CD4+ T cells from PBMCs. Regarding subset: CD45RA+ positively selected. All receptors derive from a man aged 18 to 35 in good health. Some clones in this sample may be carry-over from other donors' samples.

The chain employs TRBV6-1 and TRBJ1-3; D call uncertain. Per germline, CDR1 MNHNS and CDR2 SASEGT. Trimming shortened V by 5 bases and J by 0 bases, and 2 bases separated the two germline ends. This CDR3 has 12 residues. The CDR3 region is CASSFSGNTIYF. Written as DNA, the CDR3 is TGTGCCAGCAGTTTCTCTGGAAACACCATATATTTT.

The chain joins TRBV15 to TRBJ2-1; no clear D. This CDR3 region has 15 residues. Germline values: CDR1 LNHNV, CDR2 YYDKDF (reference sequence). The V and J ends lost 1 base and 1 base respectively, with 8 bases between them. DNA for the CDR3: TGTGCCACCAGCAGAGTGACGGATTCCTACAATGAGCAGTTCTTC. Protein product: CATSRVTDSYNEQFF.

The V and J genes are TRBV4-1 and TRBJ2-3; TRBD2 agrees at 8 bases. The V and J ends lost 1 base and 0 bases, in that order; junction bases with no gene match: 6. The CDR3 totals 17 residues. Germline CDR1 reads MGHRA; CDR2 reads YSYEKL. CDR3 coding DNA: TGCGCCAGCAGCCAAGTCCGACTAGCGACTAGCACAGATACGCAGTATTTT. Its translation: CASSQVRLATSTDTQYF.

The CDR3 loop is CSASGQAGTDTQYF. The CDR3 DNA reads as TGCAGCGCTTCGGGACAGGCCGGCACAGATACGCAGTATTTT. J is TRBJ2-3 and V is TRBV29-1; TRBD1 matches 8 bases. There are 14 residues in the CDR3. In germline, CDR1 is SQVTM, CDR2 ANQGSEA. The V and J ends lost 7 bases and 1 base, in that order; junction bases with no gene match: 7.

This clone was detected once. J is TRBJ2-3 and V is TRBV7-2, with TRBD2 matching 12 bases. The V gene's germline CDR1 is SGHTA and CDR2 FQGNSA. CDR3 size: 18 residues. Trimming cost V 1 base and J 4 bases; bases outside gene matches: 9. The CDR3 loop reads CASSLGGLAGGVPDTQYF. Here the CDR3 DNA reads TGTGCCAGCAGCTTAGGGGGTCTAGCGGGAGGGGTCCCAGATACGCAGTATTTT.

The CDR3 sequence is CASSERQGQGEKLFF. The CDR3 DNA follows: TGTGCCAGCAGTGAAAGACAGGGCCAAGGGGAAAAACTGTTTTTT. The chain has TRBV7-6 and TRBJ1-4; 7 nucleotides match TRBD1. The CDR3 totals 15 residues. CDR1 is SGHVS, CDR2 FNYEAQ, per germline. The trim removed 6 bases at V and 8 bases at J, leaving 12 bases unmatched.

V usage is TRBV4-3 and J usage is TRBJ2-5; perhaps TRBD2 as D (6 bases). The germline V and J ends were trimmed by 2 bases and 3 bases, with 25 bases remaining between them. Germline CDR1 LGHNA, CDR2 YSLEER. The CDR3 runs 19 residues. CDR3 amino acids: CASSQSAGTFGGLKETQYF. Here the CDR3 DNA reads TGCGCCAGCAGCCAATCTGCCGGGACGTTTGGGGGACTCAAAGAGACCCAGTACTTC.